These 25 T cell receptor beta chains originate from one sample sequenced in a study of T cells after yellow fever vaccination. TCRdb re-derived calls from the 5' RACE reads in MiXCR, one entry per CDR3 protein. The repertoire consists of just under 600,000 distinct CDR3 sequences, with around an eighth occurring once and the leading ten covering around an eighth. Here the sequenced sample was PBMCs, taken on the day of the yellow fever booster vaccination. The receptors derive from a man aged 30 to 45 who received the YFV17D yellow fever vaccine.

This clonotype was detected a few times. The chain couples TRBV5-1 to TRBJ2-7, with D perhaps TRBD2 (6 bases). The CDR3 runs 16 residues. Germline values: CDR1 SGHRS, CDR2 YFSETQ. The V end lost 4 bases, the J end lost 7 bases, and 24 bases lay between the germline ends. The CDR3, as DNA: TGCGCCAGCAGCATTCGGGGGACGCAGGATTTCTTGGAGCAGTACTTC. The encoded protein is CASSIRGTQDFLEQYF.

This clonotype was found a few times. This rearrangement joins TRBV10-2 to TRBJ1-3, with D hard to call. Between the trimmed V and J ends, which lost 2 bases and 0 bases, there was a span of 11 bases. The CDR3 length is 16 residues. The germline gives CDR1 WSHSY, CDR2 SAAADI. Here the CDR3 reads CASSEQTATSGNTIYF. DNA for the CDR3: TGCGCCAGCAGTGAGCAGACTGCTACCTCTGGAAACACCATATATTTT.

The CDR3 loop is CASSPAGTGTEAFF. In DNA form, the CDR3 reads TGTGCCAGCAGCCCCGCCGGAACGGGGACTGAAGCTTTCTTT. The chain couples TRBV3-1 to TRBJ1-1; D gene ambiguous. The V gene lost 4 bases and the J gene lost 5 bases, with 14 bases spanning the gap. CDR3 length: 14 residues. CDR1 and CDR2 (germline): LGHDT, YNNKEL (reference sequence).

A few counts support this clonotype. CDR3 in DNA: TGCGCCAGCAGTGAACCGGGACAGGGTCTCGAGCAGTACTTC. Protein sequence: CASSEPGQGLEQYF. The chain combines TRBV10-1 with TRBJ2-7; 9 bases are shared with TRBD1. V lost 3 bases to trimming and J lost 6 bases; unmatched junction nucleotides: 6. Germline-derived CDR1 and CDR2 are WNHNN and SYGVQD (reference sequence). The CDR3 consists of 14 residues.

Details on this clonotype: One end of the junction varies from germline; a read error may be responsible. This sequence joins TRBV7-2 and TRBJ1-1; D gene unclear. In germline, CDR1 is SGHTA, CDR2 FQGNSA. The CDR3 length is 13 residues. CDR3 bases: TGTGCCAGCAGATTAGGGATCCAGGCCCGAGCTTTCTTT. Protein sequence: CASRLGIQARAFF.

This clonotype was seen only a few times. The chain has TRBV6-2 or TRBV6-3 and TRBJ2-7, with D possibly matching TRBD1 (6 bases). The CDR3 is 13 residues long. Germline assignment: CDR1 MNHEY and CDR2 SVGEGT. V was clipped by 5 bases and J by 3 bases, with 11 bases between them. For the CDR3, the DNA is TGTGCCAGCAGTCCAGGGGAACTCTACGAGCAGTACTTC. It encodes CASSPGELYEQYF.

This clonotype has just a few counts. The rearrangement links TRBV27 to TRBJ2-1; 7 bases agree with TRBD2. This CDR3 region has 16 residues. CDR1 MNHEY and CDR2 SMNVEV come from the germline V gene (reference sequence). V dropped 5 bases and J dropped 2; count of bases not matched to a gene: 9. The CDR3 nucleotides read TGTGCCAGCAGTCCCCTTGGCGGGGGAGCCTACAATGAGCAGTTCTTC. Its protein is CASSPLGGGAYNEQFF.

This CDR3 reads CASSQVFGTGLDTQYF. The CDR3 DNA is TGTGCCAGCAGCCAAGTGTTCGGGACAGGATTGGATACGCAGTATTTT. The chain has TRBV14 and TRBJ2-3, with 8 bases lining up with TRBD1. The V gene end was trimmed by 1 base and the J gene end by 6 bases; junction bases not matched to a gene: 9. In germline, CDR1 is SGHDN, CDR2 FVKESK. This CDR3 comprises 16 residues.

This chain connects TRBV7-2 to TRBJ2-2, with TRBD1 as a possible D gene (6 bases). Germline CDR1 reads SGHTA; CDR2 reads FQGNSA. The length of the CDR3 is 16 residues. Trimming cost V 3 bases and J 2 bases, with 13 bases left between them. CDR3 residues: CASSFLDRVNTGELFF. CDR3 coding DNA: TGTGCCAGCAGCTTCCTGGACAGAGTTAACACCGGGGAGCTGTTTTTT. The full variable domain, in which reference TRBV7-2 and TRBJ2-2 provide the parts outside the CDR3, is GAGVSQSPSNKVTEKGKDVELRCDPISGHTALYWYRQSLGQGLEFLIYFQGNSAPDKSGLPSDRFSAERTGGSVSTLTIQRTQQEDSAVYLCASSFLDRVNTGELFFGEGSRLTVL.

This clonotype was observed a few times. The V call is TRBV12-3 or TRBV12-4, the J call TRBJ2-5; TRBD2 matches 15 bases. The CDR3 extends over 14 amino acids. V was pared by 5 bases and J by 7 bases, with 2 bases of the junction left unmatched. The CDR3 DNA is TGTGCCAGCAGTAGGACTAGCGGGAGGGGGACCCAGTACTTC. Its protein is CASSRTSGRGTQYF.

This clonotype was seen only a few times. The V and J genes are TRBV7-2 and TRBJ2-5; a possible D gene is TRBD2 (6 bases). CDR1 and CDR2 from the germline V gene are SGHTA and FQGNSA. The CDR3 has 13 residues. Deletions cut 10 bases from V and 0 bases from J, with 12 bases between. The CDR3 DNA is TGTGCCACTATAGGGGAGGACCAAGAGACCCAGTACTTC. This translates into CATIGEDQETQYF.

This chain joins TRBV21-1 and TRBJ2-5; the D call in the table, TRBD1, was not verified against the DNA. TRBV21-1 is noted as a pseudogene. The CDR3 loop spans 17 amino acids. For the CDR3, the DNA is TGTGCCAGCAGCAAAGTTAAGAGGACAGGCGCCCAAGAGACCCAGTACTTC. It translates to CASSKVKRTGAQETQYF.

At least ten counts were recorded for this clonotype. CDR3 DNA: TGCGCCAGCAGCTTGGGATCCAGCGGCACTTACAATGAGCAGTTCTTC. Translation gives CASSLGSSGTYNEQFF. V and J are TRBV5-1 and TRBJ2-1; weak D call: TRBD2 (5 bases). The CDR3 contains 16 residues. The germline V gene has CDR1 SGHRS and CDR2 YFSETQ. Trimming took 0 bases from V and 4 from J, leaving 14 bases between them.

This clonotype was seen repeatedly, ten times or more. CDR3 sequence: CASSLARDTGELFF. The CDR3 DNA reads as TGTGCCAGCAGCTTAGCGCGGGACACCGGGGAGCTGTTTTTT. The rearrangement joins TRBV7-6 to TRBJ2-2, with a tentative D call TRBD2 (5 bases). This CDR3 spans 14 amino acids. The V gene's germline CDR1 is SGHVS and CDR2 FNYEAQ. V was trimmed by 0 bases and J by 3 bases, leaving 5 bases between them.

The chain couples TRBV20-1 to TRBJ2-7; 9 positions agree with TRBD1. The junction had 11 bases not matched to a gene; V was cut back by 4 bases and J by 4 bases. The CDR3 totals 15 residues. Per the germline V gene, CDR1 is DFQATT and CDR2 is SNEGSKA (reference sequence). CDR3 bases: TGCAGTGCTACCATTCCCGGGACAGGGAATTACGAGCAGTACTTC. This sequence encodes CSATIPGTGNYEQYF.

This clonotype was detected a few times. The V gene is TRBV2, the J gene TRBJ1-5; no firm D call. The V end was cut by 1 base, the J end by 6 bases, with 10 bases between. The germline gives CDR1 SNHLY, CDR2 FYNNEI. The CDR3 is made up of 14 amino acids. CDR3 in DNA: TGTGCCAGCAGTGAAGGAATGGTTCCTCAGCCCCAGCATTTT. Amino acid sequence: CASSEGMVPQPQHF.

J is TRBJ2-5 and V is TRBV5-1; perhaps TRBD2 as D (6 bases). The germline V and J ends were trimmed by 4 bases and 0 bases, with 19 bases remaining between them. Germline V gives CDR1 SGHRS, CDR2 YFSETQ. This CDR3 spans 17 amino acids. For the CDR3, the DNA is TGCGCCAGCAGCCCCGGGGGAGCGGGCTTGTACCAAGAGACCCAGTACTTC. This translates into CASSPGGAGLYQETQYF.

In this sample, this clonotype turned up a few times. The chain recombines TRBV10-3 with TRBJ1-2, with 7 bases lining up with TRBD1. Germline CDR1 is ENHRY and CDR2 is SYGVKD. The CDR3 has 14 residues. V dropped 6 bases and J dropped 0; count of bases not matched to a gene: 4. For the CDR3, the DNA is TGTGCCATCAGCGGGACAGAAACTAACTATGGCTACACCTTC. Protein product: CAISGTETNYGYTF.

This clonotype was detected only a few times. This chain connects TRBV18 to TRBJ2-7; D unresolved. Germline-derived CDR1 and CDR2 are KGHSH and LQKENI. V lost 2 bases, J lost 2 bases, and 16 bases lay in between. There are 16 residues in the CDR3. The CDR3 protein is CASSPKSSAVTYEQYF. The CDR3 DNA follows: TGTGCCAGCTCACCAAAATCCAGCGCGGTAACCTACGAGCAGTACTTC.

This clonotype was observed at least ten times. The chain couples TRBV7-2 to TRBJ2-3; no firm D call. Trimming stripped 8 bases from V and 6 bases from J, with 15 bases between. The CDR3 loop spans 13 amino acids. Germline CDR1 reads SGHTA; CDR2 reads FQGNSA. The CDR3 is CASAQTRWDTQYF. In DNA, the CDR3 is TGTGCCAGCGCTCAGACTCGGTGGGATACGCAGTATTTT.

The V and J genes are TRBV18 and TRBJ1-1; D is perhaps TRBD1 (6 bases). CDR1 and CDR2 from the germline V gene are KGHSH and LQKENI. The CDR3 is 14 amino acids. V lost 2 bases, J lost 1 base, and 8 bases lay in between. In DNA, the CDR3 is TGTGCCAGCTCACCAATAGGGGGGAACACTGAAGCTTTCTTT. Residues: CASSPIGGNTEAFF.

This clonotype was found a few times. The V and J genes are TRBV20-1 and TRBJ2-1, with TRBD2 as a possible D gene (6 bases). The V end lost 4 bases, the J end lost 7 bases, and 17 bases lay between the germline ends. The CDR3 covers 14 residues. CDR1 and CDR2 (germline): DFQATT, SNEGSKA (reference sequence). The CDR3 region has the DNA TGCAGTGCTACGGGGCGGGAAGTACTAAATGAGCAGTTCTTC. It yields the protein CSATGREVLNEQFF.

This clonotype has just a few counts. The chain recombines TRBV29-1 with TRBJ1-2; TRBD1 aligns across 7 bases. The germline V gene has CDR1 SQVTM and CDR2 ANQGSEA. CDR3 length equals 12 residues. The junction had 4 bases not matched to a gene; V was cut back by 5 bases and J by 4 bases. The CDR3 bases are TGCAGCGTTCAGGACAGGTTCTATGGCTACACCTTC. Translated: CSVQDRFYGYTF.

This clonotype has more than one count but fewer than ten. The rearrangement uses TRBV28 and TRBJ2-3, with D perhaps given as TRBD1 or TRBD2 (6 bases each). There are 15 residues in the CDR3. V lost 3 bases and J lost 4, with 14 bases in between. Germline assignment: CDR1 MDHEN and CDR2 SYDVKM. CDR3 loop: CASSFLRGTPDTQYF. The CDR3 DNA reads as TGTGCCAGCAGTTTTCTGAGGGGGACTCCAGATACGCAGTATTTT.

The CDR3 DNA reads as TGCAGTGCGCCCAGGGGGGGGAGGGCCCCCGATACGCAGTATTTT. It encodes CSAPRGGRAPDTQYF. The V call is TRBV20-1, the J call TRBJ2-3, with D perhaps assigned TRBD1 or TRBD2 (7 bases each). CDR3 length equals 15 residues. In germline, CDR1 is DFQATT, CDR2 SNEGSKA (reference sequence). V shed 6 bases and J shed 6 bases, with 22 bases lying between them.